One sample yielded the 27 T cell receptor beta chains listed below, sequenced in a study of identical twins. TCRdb used MiXCR to reprocess the 5' RACE reads, holding one entry per CDR3 protein. The data contain under 300,000 distinct CDR3 sequences, about an eighth of them singletons. The sequenced sample consisted of memory (CD45RO+) T cells sorted from blood. Receptor source: a woman aged 18-29 years in good health.

The chain joins TRBV9 to TRBJ1-6; D ambiguous. This CDR3 is 13 amino acids long. The germline gives CDR1 SGDLS, CDR2 YYNGEE. Trimming left V 0 bases short and J 10 bases short, with 8 bases between. The CDR3 sequence: CASSVVGESPLHF. The CDR3 coding sequence is TGTGCCAGCAGCGTAGTTGGGGAATCACCCCTCCACTTT.

This clonotype was detected only a few times. This rearrangement joins TRBV6-2 or TRBV6-3 to TRBJ2-7, with D possibly being TRBD2 (5 bases). V was clipped by 7 bases and J by 3 bases, with 19 bases between them. The CDR3 totals 15 residues. CDR1 MNHEY and CDR2 SVGEGT come from the germline V gene. This CDR3 is CASTPLPTGYYEQYF. CDR3 nucleotides: TGTGCCAGCACTCCCCTCCCCACGGGATACTACGAGCAGTACTTC.

This clonotype was observed a few times. The chain employs TRBV11-1 and TRBJ1-2, with D possibly matching TRBD1 (5 bases). The CDR3 is made up of 13 amino acids. Germline CDR1 reads SGHAT; CDR2 reads FQDESV (reference sequence). V dropped 5 bases and J dropped 6 bases, with 13 bases sitting between them. CDR3 nucleotides: TGTGCCAGCAGCCCAGGGACCCGCAATGGCTACACCTTC. This codes for CASSPGTRNGYTF.

This clonotype was counted only a few times. The rearrangement joins TRBV9 to TRBJ1-1, with a tentative D call TRBD1 (6 bases). The CDR3 sequence is 13 residues long. Germline CDR1 is SGDLS and CDR2 is YYNGEE. V dropped 3 bases and J dropped 6 bases, with 12 bases sitting between them. CDR3 residues: CASSAWTDPEAFF. The CDR3 nucleotides read TGTGCCAGCAGCGCTTGGACAGACCCTGAAGCTTTCTTT.

This clonotype was seen only a few times. The rearrangement links TRBV10-3 to TRBJ1-6; D is unresolved. This CDR3 contains 15 residues. The germline V gene has CDR1 ENHRY and CDR2 SYGVKD. The germline V and J ends were trimmed by 4 bases and 0 bases, with 7 bases remaining between them. Here the CDR3 reads CAISAQSSYNSPLHF. DNA for the CDR3: TGTGCCATCAGTGCACAGAGCTCCTATAATTCACCCCTCCACTTT.

This clonotype was counted between two and nine times. CDR3 loop: CASSLGTGFDEQYF. Written as DNA, the CDR3 is TGCGCCAGCAGCTTGGGGACAGGGTTCGACGAGCAGTACTTC. The rearrangement uses TRBV5-1 and TRBJ2-7; 8 bases are a match to TRBD1. In germline, CDR1 is SGHRS, CDR2 YFSETQ. The ends lost 0 bases at V and 5 bases at J; junction bases unmatched: 4. The CDR3 has 14 residues.

The J gene is TRBJ1-6, the V gene TRBV12-3 or TRBV12-4; D is unresolved. CDR3 length: 13 residues. V was cut by 10 bases and J by 11 bases, with 18 bases left in between. CDR3 in DNA: TGTGCCACCAGAATCGGACGTCGAACACCCCTCCACTTT. It specifies CATRIGRRTPLHF.

This clonotype has only a few counts. The J gene is TRBJ2-4, the V gene TRBV5-1; TRBD2 agrees at 9 bases. There are 18 residues in the CDR3. Looked up from germline, CDR1 is SGHRS and CDR2 is YFSETQ. V gave up 6 bases and J gave up 0 bases; unmatched junction bases: 13. In nucleotides, the CDR3 is TGCGCCAGCATGTTGGGGCGGGAGGGCACGGGAGCCAAAAACATTCAGTACTTC. Its translation: CASMLGREGTGAKNIQYF.

The chain's CDR3 is CASSLDTAYEQYF. CDR3 coding DNA: TGTGCCAGCAGCTTGGACACAGCCTACGAGCAGTACTTC. The J gene is TRBJ2-7, the V gene TRBV7-9; TRBD1 is a possible D gene (5 bases). V dropped 3 bases and J dropped 2 bases, with 8 bases sitting between them. The CDR3 extends over 13 amino acids. In germline, CDR1 is SEHNR, CDR2 FQNEAQ (reference sequence).

The table lists this clonotype with a few counts. The chain uses TRBV6-1 and TRBJ2-2; D is perhaps TRBD1 or TRBD2 (5 bases each). The germline V gene has CDR1 MNHNS and CDR2 SASEGT. V gave up 5 bases and J gave up 6 bases, with 16 bases separating them. This CDR3 comprises 15 residues. Here the CDR3 DNA reads TGTGCCAGCAGTAGGTCAGGGAGTTTGTCCGGGGAGCTGTTTTTT. Protein product: CASSRSGSLSGELFF.

This clonotype was detected a few times. The chain's CDR3 is CASSLAGEEDTQYF. The DNA of the CDR3 is TGTGCCAGCTCACTAGCAGGGGAGGAGGATACGCAGTATTTT. This sequence joins TRBV18 and TRBJ2-3; D may match TRBD1 or TRBD2 (6 bases each). Germline V gene lookup returns CDR1 KGHSH and CDR2 LQKENI. Trimming took 4 bases from V and 6 from J, leaving 14 bases between them. The CDR3 runs to 14 residues. Together with reference TRBV18 and TRBJ2-3, the CDR3 gives the full variable domain: NAGVMQNPRHLVRRRGQEARLRCSPMKGHSHVYWYRQLPEEGLKFMVYLQKENIIDESGMPKERFSAEFPKEGPSILRIQQVVRGDSAAYFCASSLAGEEDTQYFGPGTRLTVL.

Here the CDR3 DNA reads TGTGCCAGCAGCGTAGGCGGGGTCAGGAGCACAGATACGCAGTATTTT. Translating gives CASSVGGVRSTDTQYF. The chain couples TRBV9 to TRBJ2-3; TRBD2 is a possible D gene (6 bases). The CDR3 has 16 residues. Looked up from germline, CDR1 is SGDLS and CDR2 is YYNGEE. V dropped 0 bases and J dropped 0 bases, with 11 bases sitting between them.

This clonotype was detected only a few times. The CDR3 is CASSPGPGNTGELFF. The CDR3 bases are TGTGCCAGCTCTCCGGGCCCAGGGAACACCGGGGAGCTGTTTTTT. The genes are TRBV12-3 or TRBV12-4 and TRBJ2-2; D gene ambiguous. V lost 8 bases and J lost 1, with 14 bases in between. The CDR3 is 15 residues long.

This clonotype was counted between two and nine times. V gene TRBV3-1 combines with J gene TRBJ2-7; D not certain. Germline V lookup: CDR1 LGHDT, CDR2 YNNKEL (reference sequence). V shed 3 bases and J shed 4 bases, with 4 bases lying between them. The CDR3 runs 11 residues. The CDR3, as DNA: TGTGCCAGCAGCCAGAGGTACGAGCAGTACTTC. Its protein is CASSQRYEQYF.

This clonotype was detected many times. The chain has TRBV25-1 and TRBJ2-7; weak D call: TRBD2 (5 bases). V dropped 2 bases and J dropped 0 bases, with 8 bases sitting between them. Germline V gene data show CDR1 as MGHDK and CDR2 as SYGVNS. The CDR3 consists of 14 residues. CDR3 sequence: CASSEDRGSYEQYF. The DNA for the CDR3 is TGTGCCAGCAGTGAAGATCGGGGCTCCTACGAGCAGTACTTC.

The rearrangement links TRBV20-1 to TRBJ2-7; TRBD2 matches at 16 bases. The germline V gene has CDR1 DFQATT and CDR2 SNEGSKA (reference sequence). CDR3 size: 15 residues. The junction had 5 bases not matched to a gene; V was cut back by 3 bases and J by 6 bases. DNA for the CDR3: TGCAGTGCTAGTGCCGGGACTAGCGGGAGGGGCGAGCAGTACTTC. Translation gives CSASAGTSGRGEQYF.

This sequence joins TRBV5-1 and TRBJ2-2; D is uncertain. The V end lost 2 bases, the J end lost 4 bases, and 9 bases lay between the germline ends. This CDR3 region has 14 residues. CDR1 and CDR2 (germline): SGHRS, YFSETQ. The CDR3 coding sequence is TGCGCCAGCAGCTTTGTTACGTCCACCGGGGAGCTGTTTTTT. As protein: CASSFVTSTGELFF. The full variable domain, in which reference TRBV5-1 and TRBJ2-2 provide the parts outside the CDR3, is KAGVTQTPRYLIKTRGQQVTLSCSPISGHRSVSWYQQTPGQGLQFLFEYFSETQRNKGNFPGRFSGRQFSNSRSEMNVSTLELGDSALYLCASSFVTSTGELFFGEGSRLTVL.

This sequence joins TRBV12-3 or TRBV12-4 and TRBJ1-4, with D possibly matching TRBD1 (6 bases). Trimming stripped 5 bases from V and 7 bases from J, with 14 bases between. The CDR3 is 14 residues long. The CDR3 here is CASSADRWGEKLFF. In DNA, the CDR3 is TGTGCCAGCAGTGCCGACAGGTGGGGTGAAAAACTGTTTTTT.

The V and J genes are TRBV11-3 and TRBJ2-7; D perhaps matches TRBD1 (6 bases). The CDR3 loop spans 14 amino acids. Trimming took 5 bases from V and 6 from J, leaving 17 bases between them. Germline V CDR1 and CDR2: SGHNT, YENEEA. CDR3 bases: TGTGCCAGCAGCCTGGACAGTAAAGGAAGCGAGCAGTACTTC. Its protein product is CASSLDSKGSEQYF.

This rearrangement joins TRBV12-3 or TRBV12-4 to TRBJ2-3; the match to TRBD2 covers 12 bases. The CDR3 extends over 16 amino acids. The ends lost 5 bases at V and 2 bases at J; junction bases unmatched: 5. The CDR3 region is CASSRRTSGITDTQYF. The CDR3 nucleotides read TGTGCCAGCAGTCGACGGACTAGCGGGATCACAGATACGCAGTATTTT.

The chain recombines TRBV10-1 with TRBJ2-1, with 13 bases lining up with TRBD2. Germline V gene sequence: CDR1 WNHNN, CDR2 SYGVQD (reference sequence). The trim removed 2 bases at V and 7 bases at J, leaving 2 bases unmatched. This CDR3 comprises 15 residues. The CDR3 protein is CASSEGTSGKNEQFF. In DNA, the CDR3 is TGCGCCAGCAGTGAGGGGACTAGCGGGAAAAATGAGCAGTTCTTC.

The table lists this clonotype with many counts. V and J are TRBV20-1 and TRBJ2-1; 12 bases fit TRBD2. The CDR3 length is 15 residues. With V trimmed by 6 bases and J by 9 bases, 12 bases remained unmatched. The V gene's germline CDR1 is DFQATT and CDR2 SNEGSKA (reference sequence). Here the CDR3 reads CSAALASGRVGEQFF. The DNA of the CDR3 is TGCAGTGCCGCGTTAGCTAGCGGGAGGGTAGGTGAGCAGTTCTTC.

This clonotype was counted between two and nine times. V is TRBV5-1 and J is TRBJ2-5; 12 nucleotides line up with TRBD2. Per the germline V gene, CDR1 is SGHRS and CDR2 is YFSETQ. V lost 4 bases to trimming and J lost 4 bases; unmatched junction nucleotides: 8. This CDR3 has 16 amino acids. CDR3 sequence: CASSILAGGSGETQYF. In nucleotides, the CDR3 is TGCGCCAGCAGCATACTAGCGGGGGGCTCGGGAGAGACCCAGTACTTC.

The V and J genes are TRBV30 and TRBJ2-5, with no clear D. This CDR3 region has 12 residues. Trimming removed 4 bases from V and 2 bases from J, with 8 bases in between. Per germline, CDR1 GTSNPN and CDR2 SVGIG (reference sequence). The CDR3 DNA follows: TGTGCCTGGACAGAAAAACAAGAGACCCAGTACTTC. Its protein product is CAWTEKQETQYF.

This clonotype was counted a few times. The chain has TRBV11-1 and TRBJ2-1, with 10 bases that match TRBD2. Germline V lookup: CDR1 SGHAT, CDR2 FQDESV (reference sequence). This CDR3 comprises 19 residues. J lost 0 bases, V lost 5 bases, and 13 bases had no gene match. In DNA, the CDR3 is TGTGCCAGCAGCGCGAGACTAGCGGGCCTGTCGGACTCCTACAATGAGCAGTTCTTC. It encodes CASSARLAGLSDSYNEQFF.

About this clonotype: A much larger clone differs by one base, so this may be a read error. The chain uses TRBV2 and TRBJ1-2; D uncertain. The V gene's germline CDR1 is SNHLY and CDR2 FYNNEI. The CDR3 consists of 11 residues. Between the trimmed V and J ends, which lost 6 bases and 4 bases, there was a span of 6 bases. The CDR3 nucleotides read TGTGCCAGCAGGCCGGGCTATGGCTACACCTTC. Protein: CASRPGYGYTF.

The chain has TRBV7-2 and TRBJ2-5; 11 positions match TRBD2. J gave up 7 bases and V 4 bases, and 11 bases lay outside the gene matches. The V gene's germline CDR1 is SGHTA and CDR2 FQGNSA. The CDR3 is 16 residues long. The CDR3 sequence: CASSSSLAGVVRTQYF. Written as DNA, the CDR3 is TGTGCCAGCAGCTCTTCACTAGCGGGAGTAGTTCGGACCCAGTACTTC.